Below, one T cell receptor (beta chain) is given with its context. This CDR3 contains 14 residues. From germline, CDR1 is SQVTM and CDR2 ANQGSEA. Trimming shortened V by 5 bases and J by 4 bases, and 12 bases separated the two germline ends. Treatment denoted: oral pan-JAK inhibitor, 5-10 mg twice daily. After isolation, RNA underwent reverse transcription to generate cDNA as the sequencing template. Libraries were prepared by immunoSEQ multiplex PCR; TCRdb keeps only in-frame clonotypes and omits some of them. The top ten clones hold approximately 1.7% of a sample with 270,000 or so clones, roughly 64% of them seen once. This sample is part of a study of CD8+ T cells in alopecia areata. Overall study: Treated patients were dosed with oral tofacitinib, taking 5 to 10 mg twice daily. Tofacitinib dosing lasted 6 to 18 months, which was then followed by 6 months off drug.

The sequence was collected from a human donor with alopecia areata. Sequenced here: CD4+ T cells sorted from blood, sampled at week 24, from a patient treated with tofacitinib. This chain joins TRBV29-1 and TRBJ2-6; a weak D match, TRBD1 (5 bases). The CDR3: CSVCEAGGANVLTF. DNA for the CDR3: TGCAGCGTTTGCGAGGCAGGGGGGGCCAACGTCCTGACTTTC. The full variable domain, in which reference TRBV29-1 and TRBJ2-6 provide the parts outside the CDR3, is SAVISQKPSRDICQRGTSLTIQCQVDSQVTMMFWYRQQPGQSLTLIATANQGSEATYESGFVIDKFPISRPNLTFSTLTVSNMSPEDSSIYLCSVCEAGGANVLTFGAGSRLTVL.